This is a list of T cell receptor beta chains from one sample in a study of metastatic and nonmetastatic thyroid tumors. TCRdb re-called the PCR reads through MiXCR. The sample holds about 20,000 clones, about 11% seen once. What was sequenced was blood. These receptors all stem from a female donor with papillary thyroid cancer or a benign thyroid nodule (not recorded which). Some clones in this sample may be carry-over from other donors' samples. The CDR3 runs from the conserved cysteine through the conserved F or W. Fields, in order: clone size, V gene, D gene, J gene, CDR3 length, CDR3 protein, CDR3 DNA. D genes are given only for firm matches. Where a row states a size, it is once, few, many or the class of an expanded clone; other rows omit it.

clone size: many
V gene: TRBV29-1
D gene: -
J gene: TRBJ2-7
CDR3 length: 14
CDR3 protein: CSVEDLDSPYEQYF
CDR3 DNA: TGCAGCGTTGAAGACTTGGACAGCCCATACGAGCAGTACTTC

clone size: many
V gene: TRBV3-1
D gene: TRBD2
J gene: TRBJ2-1
CDR3 length: 15
CDR3 protein: CASSPTSGRADEQFF
CDR3 DNA: TGTGCCAGCAGTCCAACGAGCGGGAGGGCGGATGAGCAGTTCTTC

clone size: medium-sized
V gene: TRBV27
D gene: -
J gene: TRBJ2-2
CDR3 length: 14
CDR3 protein: CASSWLANTGELFF
CDR3 DNA: TGTGCCAGCAGTTGGCTAGCGAACACCGGGGAGCTGTTTTTT

clone size: -
V gene: TRBV4-1
D gene: -
J gene: TRBJ1-1
CDR3 length: 14
CDR3 protein: CASSQFGLNTEAFF
CDR3 DNA: TGCGCCAGCAGCCAATTCGGATTGAACACTGAAGCTTTCTTT

clone size: many
V gene: TRBV4-1
D gene: TRBD2
J gene: TRBJ2-1
CDR3 length: 16
CDR3 protein: CASSQETSGTYNEQFF
CDR3 DNA: TGCGCCAGCAGCCAGGAGACTAGCGGGACTTACAATGAGCAGTTCTTC

clone size: few
V gene: TRBV12-3/TRBV12-4
D gene: -
J gene: TRBJ1-2
CDR3 length: 13
CDR3 protein: CASSRGQPWGYTF
CDR3 DNA: TGTGCCAGCAGTCGTGGACAGCCCTGGGGCTACACCTTC

clone size: few
V gene: TRBV6-5
D gene: -
J gene: TRBJ2-1
CDR3 length: 15
CDR3 protein: CASSYVGGGHNEQFF
CDR3 DNA: TGTGCCAGCAGTTACGTAGGAGGGGGTCACAATGAGCAGTTCTTC

clone size: -
V gene: TRBV27
D gene: TRBD2
J gene: TRBJ2-7
CDR3 length: 14
CDR3 protein: CASRELAGVSEQYF
CDR3 DNA: TGTGCCAGCAGAGAACTAGCGGGAGTAAGCGAGCAGTACTTC

clone size: medium-sized
V gene: TRBV10-1
D gene: TRBD1
J gene: TRBJ2-5
CDR3 length: 13
CDR3 protein: CASSGDRPETQYF
CDR3 DNA: TGCGCCAGCAGTGGGGACAGGCCGGAGACCCAGTACTTC

clone size: many
V gene: TRBV2
D gene: TRBD1
J gene: TRBJ2-3
CDR3 length: 14
CDR3 protein: CASNRDRSTDTQYF
CDR3 DNA: TGTGCCAGCAACCGGGACAGGAGCACAGATACGCAGTATTTT

clone size: -
V gene: TRBV25-1
D gene: -
J gene: TRBJ2-5
CDR3 length: 12
CDR3 protein: CASSDWGDTQYF
CDR3 DNA: TGTGCCAGCAGTGATTGGGGGGATACCCAGTACTTC

clone size: many
V gene: TRBV11-2
D gene: -
J gene: TRBJ2-7
CDR3 length: 14
CDR3 protein: CASSLSRESHEQYF
CDR3 DNA: TGTGCCAGCAGCTTAAGCAGGGAAAGTCACGAGCAGTACTTC

clone size: few
V gene: TRBV6-1
D gene: TRBD1
J gene: TRBJ2-2
CDR3 length: 17
CDR3 protein: CASRRQSGTGGDGELFF
CDR3 DNA: TGTGCCAGCAGACGGCAATCCGGGACAGGGGGTGACGGGGAGCTGTTTTTT

clone size: many
V gene: TRBV6-1
D gene: TRBD2
J gene: TRBJ2-1
CDR3 length: 16
CDR3 protein: CASTRMGRGEGNEQFF
CDR3 DNA: TGTGCCAGCACCCGTATGGGGCGCGGGGAGGGCAATGAGCAGTTCTTC

clone size: many
V gene: TRBV7-9
D gene: -
J gene: TRBJ2-7
CDR3 length: 12
CDR3 protein: CASSLGGDEQYF
CDR3 DNA: TGTGCCAGCAGCTTAGGTGGGGACGAGCAGTACTTC

clone size: many
V gene: TRBV30
D gene: -
J gene: TRBJ1-4
CDR3 length: 15
CDR3 protein: CAWSAAAGSLEKLFF
CDR3 DNA: TGTGCCTGGAGCGCCGCCGCGGGAAGCCTTGAAAAACTGTTTTTT

clone size: medium-sized
V gene: TRBV10-3
D gene: TRBD1
J gene: TRBJ1-2
CDR3 length: 14
CDR3 protein: CAISPGDREWGYTF
CDR3 DNA: TGTGCCATCAGCCCGGGGGACAGGGAGTGGGGCTACACCTTC

clone size: few
V gene: TRBV6-1
D gene: TRBD1
J gene: TRBJ2-2
CDR3 length: 14
CDR3 protein: CASSWTGGTGELFF
CDR3 DNA: TGTGCCAGCAGTTGGACAGGGGGCACCGGGGAGCTGTTTTTT

clone size: many
V gene: TRBV20-1
D gene: TRBD2
J gene: TRBJ2-2
CDR3 length: 16
CDR3 protein: CSARAAGLAGTGELFF
CDR3 DNA: TGCAGTGCTAGAGCGGCGGGACTAGCAGGCACCGGGGAGCTGTTTTTT

clone size: many
V gene: TRBV20-1
D gene: TRBD2
J gene: TRBJ2-7
CDR3 length: 17
CDR3 protein: CSARDQASGTRTYEQYF
CDR3 DNA: TGCAGTGCTAGAGATCAAGCTAGCGGGACGAGAACCTACGAGCAGTACTTC

clone size: few
V gene: TRBV12-3/TRBV12-4
D gene: -
J gene: TRBJ2-1
CDR3 length: 11
CDR3 protein: CASSWVNEQFF
CDR3 DNA: TGTGCCAGCAGTTGGGTCAATGAGCAGTTCTTC

clone size: -
V gene: TRBV20-1
D gene: -
J gene: TRBJ2-1
CDR3 length: 15
CDR3 protein: CSADPEGGLHNEQFF
CDR3 DNA: TGCAGTGCAGACCCAGAAGGGGGGCTACATAATGAGCAGTTCTTC

clone size: -
V gene: TRBV18
D gene: -
J gene: TRBJ2-4
CDR3 length: 15
CDR3 protein: CASSPVGEVRNIQYF
CDR3 DNA: TGTGCCAGCTCACCGGTGGGAGAGGTCCGAAACATTCAGTACTTC

clone size: many
V gene: TRBV11-2
D gene: -
J gene: TRBJ1-2
CDR3 length: 13
CDR3 protein: CASSSVRNYGYTF
CDR3 DNA: TGTGCCAGCAGCTCCGTTAGAAACTATGGCTACACCTTC

clone size: medium-sized
V gene: TRBV12-3/TRBV12-4
D gene: -
J gene: TRBJ2-7
CDR3 length: 11
CDR3 protein: CASSLGGEQYF
CDR3 DNA: TGTGCCAGCAGTTTAGGGGGCGAGCAGTACTTC

clone size: -
V gene: TRBV7-2
D gene: -
J gene: TRBJ1-2
CDR3 length: 15
CDR3 protein: CASSQWEGVAAGYTF
CDR3 DNA: TGTGCCAGCAGCCAATGGGAGGGTGTAGCAGCTGGCTACACCTTC

clone size: -
V gene: TRBV12-3/TRBV12-4
D gene: -
J gene: TRBJ2-1
CDR3 length: 14
CDR3 protein: CASITGAGDDEQFF
CDR3 DNA: TGTGCCAGTATAACAGGTGCCGGTGACGATGAGCAGTTCTTC

clone size: few
V gene: TRBV9
D gene: -
J gene: TRBJ2-5
CDR3 length: 15
CDR3 protein: CASSVGEQDEETQYF
CDR3 DNA: TGTGCCAGCAGCGTAGGGGAACAGGACGAAGAGACCCAGTACTTC

clone size: many
V gene: TRBV7-9
D gene: TRBD1
J gene: TRBJ2-7
CDR3 length: 13
CDR3 protein: CAYEGASSYEQYF
CDR3 DNA: TGTGCCTACGAGGGGGCCAGCTCCTACGAGCAGTACTTC

clone size: many
V gene: TRBV30
D gene: -
J gene: TRBJ2-1
CDR3 length: 14
CDR3 protein: CAWGAGLLYNEQFF
CDR3 DNA: TGTGCCTGGGGGGCTGGACTCCTTTACAATGAGCAGTTCTTC

clone size: many
V gene: TRBV6-5
D gene: TRBD1
J gene: TRBJ1-3
CDR3 length: 16
CDR3 protein: CASSPGQAFSGNTIYF
CDR3 DNA: TGTGCCAGCAGTCCTGGACAGGCCTTCTCTGGAAACACCATATATTTT

clone size: few
V gene: TRBV12-3/TRBV12-4
D gene: TRBD2
J gene: TRBJ2-7
CDR3 length: 17
CDR3 protein: CASSSFLVGGVSHEQYF
CDR3 DNA: TGTGCCAGCAGTTCCTTTTTAGTGGGAGGGGTATCCCACGAGCAGTACTTC

clone size: few
V gene: TRBV5-6
D gene: TRBD2
J gene: TRBJ2-5
CDR3 length: 15
CDR3 protein: CASSPGRGFGETQYF
CDR3 DNA: TGTGCCAGCAGCCCCGGGAGGGGATTCGGAGAGACCCAGTACTTC

clone size: -
V gene: TRBV30
D gene: TRBD2
J gene: TRBJ2-7
CDR3 length: 12
CDR3 protein: CAWTGTSASRYF
CDR3 DNA: TGTGCCTGGACCGGGACTAGCGCCTCGCGGTACTTC

clone size: many
V gene: TRBV11-2
D gene: -
J gene: TRBJ2-2
CDR3 length: 15
CDR3 protein: CASSTQGFDTGELFF
CDR3 DNA: TGTGCCAGCAGCACCCAGGGCTTCGACACCGGGGAGCTGTTTTTT

clone size: many
V gene: TRBV9
D gene: -
J gene: TRBJ2-3
CDR3 length: 16
CDR3 protein: CASSEGSLSSTDTQYF
CDR3 DNA: TGTGCCAGCAGCGAGGGTAGCCTCTCTAGCACAGATACGCAGTATTTT

clone size: many
V gene: TRBV20-1
D gene: TRBD2
J gene: TRBJ2-7
CDR3 length: 14
CDR3 protein: CSASLTGTRYEQYF
CDR3 DNA: TGCAGTGCTAGCCTCACCGGGACTAGATACGAGCAGTACTTC

clone size: few
V gene: TRBV4-3
D gene: -
J gene: TRBJ1-5
CDR3 length: 18
CDR3 protein: CASSQETPGPRTGQPQHF
CDR3 DNA: TGCGCCAGCAGCCAAGAGACTCCGGGACCTAGGACGGGCCAGCCCCAGCATTTT

clone size: many
V gene: TRBV30
D gene: -
J gene: TRBJ1-5
CDR3 length: 14
CDR3 protein: CAWWQKHSNQPQHF
CDR3 DNA: TGTGCCTGGTGGCAGAAACATAGCAATCAGCCCCAGCATTTT

clone size: many
V gene: TRBV30
D gene: TRBD1
J gene: TRBJ1-5
CDR3 length: 14
CDR3 protein: CAWSPGGGNQPQHF
CDR3 DNA: TGTGCCTGGAGTCCAGGGGGCGGGAATCAGCCCCAGCATTTT

clone size: many
V gene: TRBV29-1
D gene: TRBD1
J gene: TRBJ2-2
CDR3 length: 11
CDR3 protein: CSGTGTGELFF
CDR3 DNA: TGCAGCGGGACAGGGACCGGGGAGCTGTTTTTT

clone size: medium-sized
V gene: TRBV6-5
D gene: -
J gene: TRBJ1-5
CDR3 length: 13
CDR3 protein: CASSYGLHQPQHF
CDR3 DNA: TGTGCCAGCAGTTACGGGCTACATCAGCCCCAGCATTTT

clone size: many
V gene: TRBV7-9
D gene: TRBD1
J gene: TRBJ2-7
CDR3 length: 14
CDR3 protein: CASSKQGAQYEQYF
CDR3 DNA: TGTGCCAGCAGCAAGCAGGGGGCACAATACGAGCAGTACTTC

clone size: -
V gene: TRBV5-6
D gene: -
J gene: TRBJ2-3
CDR3 length: 14
CDR3 protein: CASSLTDITDTQYF
CDR3 DNA: TGTGCCAGCAGCTTGACGGACATCACAGATACGCAGTATTTT

clone size: -
V gene: TRBV28
D gene: TRBD1
J gene: TRBJ2-7
CDR3 length: 16
CDR3 protein: CASSLVLDRGGYEQYF
CDR3 DNA: TGTGCCAGCAGTTTGGTCCTCGACAGGGGGGGCTACGAGCAGTACTTC

clone size: -
V gene: TRBV6-5
D gene: -
J gene: TRBJ2-2
CDR3 length: 15
CDR3 protein: CASCYHADGGGELFF
CDR3 DNA: TGTGCCAGCTGTTACCATGCGGACGGCGGAGGGGAGCTGTTTTTT

clone size: many
V gene: TRBV24-1
D gene: TRBD2
J gene: TRBJ2-2
CDR3 length: 15
CDR3 protein: CATSERDYHTGELFF
CDR3 DNA: TGTGCCACCAGTGAACGGGACTATCACACCGGGGAGCTGTTTTTT

clone size: -
V gene: TRBV20-1
D gene: -
J gene: TRBJ2-7
CDR3 length: 14
CDR3 protein: CSYSKSRGSGEQYF
CDR3 DNA: TGCAGCTACTCGAAATCCAGGGGTTCGGGCGAGCAGTACTTC

clone size: many
V gene: TRBV7-2
D gene: TRBD1
J gene: TRBJ2-5
CDR3 length: 13
CDR3 protein: CASTLQGQETQYF
CDR3 DNA: TGTGCCAGCACATTACAGGGGCAAGAGACCCAGTACTTC

clone size: many
V gene: TRBV29-1
D gene: TRBD2
J gene: TRBJ2-7
CDR3 length: 12
CDR3 protein: CSVALAGEEQYF
CDR3 DNA: TGCAGCGTTGCCCTAGCGGGAGAGGAGCAGTACTTC

clone size: -
V gene: TRBV4-3
D gene: -
J gene: TRBJ2-1
CDR3 length: 15
CDR3 protein: CASSANGLASREQFF
CDR3 DNA: TGCGCCAGCAGCGCGAACGGGTTGGCTAGCAGAGAGCAGTTCTTC

clone size: -
V gene: TRBV27
D gene: TRBD2
J gene: TRBJ2-1
CDR3 length: 16
CDR3 protein: CASSLRTSGRGNEQFF
CDR3 DNA: TGTGCCAGCAGTCTCCGGACTAGCGGGAGAGGCAATGAGCAGTTCTTC

clone size: once
V gene: TRBV5-6
D gene: -
J gene: TRBJ2-1
CDR3 length: 12
CDR3 protein: CASSWGHNEQFF
CDR3 DNA: TGTGCCAGCAGCTGGGGACATAATGAGCAGTTCTTC

clone size: many
V gene: TRBV9
D gene: TRBD2
J gene: TRBJ2-1
CDR3 length: 16
CDR3 protein: CASSGLLAAPNNEQFF
CDR3 DNA: TGTGCCAGCAGCGGATTACTAGCGGCCCCGAACAATGAGCAGTTCTTC

clone size: many
V gene: TRBV29-1
D gene: -
J gene: TRBJ2-2
CDR3 length: 14
CDR3 protein: CSVVREWGTGELFF
CDR3 DNA: TGCAGCGTTGTACGGGAGTGGGGCACCGGGGAGCTGTTTTTT